These 30 T cell receptor beta chains were sequenced from one sample in a study of shared clonotypes between healthy human individuals. The naive CD8 subset, CD45RO-negative cells positively selected for CCR7, excluded terminally differentiated effector memory CD45RA+ cells. Data came from immunoSEQ multiplex PCR; TCRdb stores just in-frame clones and leaves some out. The sample has about 2.2 million clones, 90% to 95% seen once. The specimen was naive CD8+ T cells from PBMCs. These receptors came from a man aged 18 to 35 in good health. Some clones in this sample may be carry-over from other donors' samples.

The chain employs TRBV27 and TRBJ2-2; TRBD1 or TRBD2 may be the D gene (5 bases each). The germline gives CDR1 MNHEY, CDR2 SMNVEV (reference sequence). V lost 7 bases to trimming and J lost 7 bases, with 19 bases between them. The CDR3 runs 15 residues. CDR3 nucleotide sequence: TGTGCCAGCACCAAGCCGGGACGCCCGGGCGGGGAGCTGTTTTTT. This gives the protein CASTKPGRPGGELFF.

J is TRBJ2-1 and V is TRBV16; TRBD2 might be the D (6 bases). V dropped 6 bases and J dropped 0 bases, with 15 bases sitting between them. The germline V gene has CDR1 KGHSY and CDR2 FQNENV. The CDR3 loop spans 16 amino acids. The CDR3 bases are TGTGCCAGCAGTCACCATAGCGGAGACTCCTACAATGAGCAGTTCTTC. It codes for CASSHHSGDSYNEQFF.

The chain links TRBV29-1 to TRBJ2-1; 9 bases fit TRBD2. CDR3 length: 17 residues. The V segment lost 5 bases and the J segment 2 bases; nucleotides outside the gene matches: 13. The germline V gene has CDR1 SQVTM and CDR2 ANQGSEA. The CDR3 sequence: CSVPGTSKGRAYNEQFF. The DNA for the CDR3 is TGCAGCGTTCCGGGGACTAGCAAGGGTCGAGCCTACAATGAGCAGTTCTTC.

V is TRBV5-3 and J is TRBJ1-4, with D perhaps TRBD1 (5 bases). TRBV5-3 is annotated as an ORF whose role is uncertain. The CDR3 is 15 residues long. Trimming shortened V by 10 bases and J by 3 bases, and 19 bases separated the two germline ends. CDR3 sequence reads: CAVAGAGSSNEKLFF. CDR3 nucleotide sequence: TGTGCCGTCGCCGGGGCAGGGTCTTCTAATGAAAAACTGTTTTTT.

This clone is a singleton in its sample. V usage is TRBV27 and J usage is TRBJ1-1; D is unresolved. The V end lost 10 bases, the J end lost 1 base, and 7 bases lay between the germline ends. Germline CDR1 is MNHEY and CDR2 is SMNVEV (reference sequence). CDR3 length: 11 amino acids. The CDR3 region has the DNA TGTGCCACCAGAAAGAACACTGAAGCTTTCTTT. Translation gives CATRKNTEAFF.

On this clone: Other DNA sequences in this specimen translate into the identical CDR3. This chain uses TRBV7-9 with TRBJ2-7; weak D call: TRBD1 (5 bases). V shed 0 bases and J shed 7 bases, with 7 bases lying between them. The germline V gene encodes CDR1 SEHNR and CDR2 FQNEAQ (reference sequence). The CDR3 is 12 amino acids. This CDR3 is CASSLAGEEQYF. The CDR3 coding sequence is TGTGCCAGCAGCTTAGCAGGGGAAGAGCAGTACTTC. Full variable domain (outside the CDR3, taken from reference TRBV7-9 and TRBJ2-7): DTGVSQNPRHKITKRGQNVTFRCDPISEHNRLYWYRQTLGQGPEFLTYFQNEAQLEKSRLLSDRFSAERPKGSFSTLEIQRTEQGDSAMYLCASSLAGEEQYFGPGTRLTVT.

This chain uses TRBV5-4 with TRBJ2-1, with D maybe TRBD2 (5 bases). V shed 4 bases and J shed 5 bases, with 13 bases lying between them. Looked up from germline, CDR1 is SGHNT and CDR2 is YYREEE (reference sequence). The CDR3 loop spans 14 amino acids. CDR3 DNA sequence: TGTGCCAGCAGCCCGCCGGAGCGGCACAATGAGCAGTTCTTC. This codes for CASSPPERHNEQFF.

This clone was observed a few times. V is TRBV11-2 and J is TRBJ1-2; D is undetermined. Trimming shortened V by 2 bases and J by 8 bases, and 9 bases separated the two germline ends. In germline, CDR1 is SGHAT, CDR2 FQNNGV. The CDR3 has 12 amino acids. The CDR3 DNA reads TGTGCCAGCAGCTTACTGGAGGCCGGCTACACCTTC. As protein: CASSLLEAGYTF.

The rearrangement links TRBV19 to TRBJ2-7, with TRBD1 matching 9 bases. V dropped 1 base and J dropped 3; count of bases not matched to a gene: 7. Per germline, CDR1 LNHDA and CDR2 SQIVND (reference sequence). CDR3 length: 16 residues. CDR3 nucleotides: TGTGCCAGTAGTATAGGCCCGGGACAGGGAATCTACGAGCAGTACTTC. It translates to CASSIGPGQGIYEQYF.

This rearrangement joins TRBV30 to TRBJ1-2; D might be TRBD1 (6 bases). Per the germline V gene, CDR1 is GTSNPN and CDR2 is SVGIG (reference sequence). This CDR3 is 13 amino acids long. V was shortened by 3 bases and J by 6 bases, with 14 bases between the two germline ends. CDR3 nucleotide sequence: TGTGCCTGGAGCCCAACAGGGAATGATGGCTACACCTTC. This gives the protein CAWSPTGNDGYTF.

This sequence joins TRBV6-1 and TRBJ2-7; no clear D gene. Trimming removed 3 bases at V and 1 base at J, with 7 bases between. The CDR3 length is 13 residues. The germline V gene encodes CDR1 MNHNS and CDR2 SASEGT. CDR3 sequence (DNA): TGTGCCAGCAGTGATTGGCAATCCTACGAGCAGTACTTC. Amino acid sequence: CASSDWQSYEQYF.

A note on this clone: Other DNA sequences from this sample encode an identical CDR3 as well. This sequence joins TRBV27 and TRBJ2-7; 7 bases fit TRBD2. Germline-derived CDR1 and CDR2 are MNHEY and SMNVEV (reference sequence). Trimming cost V 6 bases and J 4 bases; bases outside gene matches: 0. The CDR3 covers 11 residues. CDR3 nucleotide sequence: TGTGCCAGCAGGCGGGGGTACGAGCAGTACTTC. It is translated as CASRRGYEQYF.

The rearrangement joins TRBV27 to TRBJ2-7; TRBD1 aligns across 8 bases. The CDR3 covers 15 residues. CDR1 is MNHEY, CDR2 SMNVEV, per germline (reference sequence). V gave up 2 bases and J gave up 0 bases; unmatched junction bases: 3. CDR3 in DNA: TGTGCCAGCAGTTTAGAACAGGGGGTCTCCTACGAGCAGTACTTC. Translating it yields CASSLEQGVSYEQYF.

The rearrangement joins TRBV19 to TRBJ2-7; D possibly matches TRBD1 or TRBD2 (5 bases each). CDR1 is LNHDA, CDR2 SQIVND, per germline (reference sequence). The CDR3 is 14 residues long. V was shortened by 6 bases and J by 1 base, with 13 bases between the two germline ends. In DNA, the CDR3 is TGTGCCAGTAGCACCGTTGGGGGATCCTACGAGCAGTACTTC. Translating gives CASSTVGGSYEQYF.

This chain uses TRBV4-1 with TRBJ2-3; 7 bases map to TRBD2. Germline V gene sequence: CDR1 MGHRA, CDR2 YSYEKL. The length of the CDR3 is 15 residues. With 5 bases clipped from V and 0 bases from J, the junction kept 5 bases outside the gene matches. The CDR3 here is CASSWLAASTDTQYF. CDR3 bases: TGCGCCAGCAGCTGGCTAGCGGCGAGCACAGATACGCAGTATTTT.

The chain combines TRBV2 with TRBJ2-5, with D tentatively TRBD1 (5 bases). V was shortened by 3 bases and J by 5 bases, with 22 bases between the two germline ends. Per the germline V gene, CDR1 is SNHLY and CDR2 is FYNNEI. The CDR3 is made up of 17 amino acids. In DNA, the CDR3 is TGTGCCAGCAGTGATGATGGTGCAGGGCGGTATTGGGAGACCCAGTACTTC. Translation: CASSDDGAGRYWETQYF.

V gene TRBV5-6 combines with J gene TRBJ1-1; tentatively, D is TRBD1 (5 bases). The germline V and J ends were trimmed by 0 bases and 1 base, with 10 bases remaining between them. There are 15 residues in the CDR3. Germline assignment: CDR1 SGHDT and CDR2 YYEEEE. CDR3 DNA sequence: TGTGCCAGCAGCTTGGTTCCGGGGGAGAACACTGAAGCTTTCTTT. Its protein product is CASSLVPGENTEAFF.

The gene calls are TRBV7-9 and TRBJ1-1; possible D gene TRBD1, 5 bases. Trimming cost V 2 bases and J 1 base, with 20 bases left between them. Germline CDR1 and CDR2: SEHNR and FQNEAQ (reference sequence). CDR3 size: 18 residues. DNA for the CDR3: TGTGCCAGCAGCTTAAAGTATGATCGGGACGGTAAGAACACTGAAGCTTTCTTT. Amino acids: CASSLKYDRDGKNTEAFF.

V and J are TRBV7-9 and TRBJ1-1, with a possible D match to TRBD1 (5 bases). This CDR3 has 19 residues. Trimming pared 4 bases from V and 1 base from J, leaving 25 bases between. The germline CDR1 and CDR2 sequences are SEHNR and FQNEAQ (reference sequence). The CDR3 reads CASSWGFGGPSSGNTEAFF. DNA of the CDR3: TGTGCCAGCAGCTGGGGGTTTGGAGGGCCTTCTAGTGGGAACACTGAAGCTTTCTTT.

This sequence joins TRBV5-1 and TRBJ2-7; 7 positions match TRBD2. Germline assignment: CDR1 SGHRS and CDR2 YFSETQ. The ends lost 4 bases at V and 6 bases at J; junction bases unmatched: 13. CDR3 length: 15 amino acids. CDR3 region: CASSPGRAPGPEQYF. In DNA, the CDR3 is TGCGCCAGCAGCCCGGGGAGGGCCCCAGGTCCCGAGCAGTACTTC. Complete variable domain (other parts from reference TRBV5-1 and TRBJ2-7): KAGVTQTPRYLIKTRGQQVTLSCSPISGHRSVSWYQQTPGQGLQFLFEYFSETQRNKGNFPGRFSGRQFSNSRSEMNVSTLELGDSALYLCASSPGRAPGPEQYFGPGTRLTVT.

The chain couples TRBV10-3 to TRBJ2-5; D tentatively fits TRBD1 or TRBD2 (5 bases each). The CDR3 spans 14 residues. Germline V CDR1 and CDR2: ENHRY, SYGVKD. The germline V and J ends were trimmed by 10 bases and 4 bases, with 19 bases remaining between them. CDR3 nucleotide sequence: TGTGCCACCTCGGACACTTCGAGGGGAGAGACCCAGTACTTC. Translating gives CATSDTSRGETQYF.

As DNA, the CDR3 is TGTGCCAGCAGTTACCTAGCGGTGAGAGGCAATGAGCAGTTCTTC. It codes for CASSYLAVRGNEQFF. This chain connects TRBV28 to TRBJ2-1, with 7 bases fitting TRBD2. CDR1 is MDHEN and CDR2 is SYDVKM in the germline V gene. Losses at the gene ends were 4 bases for V and 6 bases for J; bases not matched to a gene: 9. This CDR3 comprises 15 residues.

The chain carries TRBV27 and TRBJ1-4, with a weak D call TRBD1 (6 bases). In germline, CDR1 is MNHEY, CDR2 SMNVEV (reference sequence). The CDR3 runs to 15 residues. V was shortened by 4 bases and J by 0 bases, with 9 bases between the two germline ends. The CDR3 sequence: CASSSEGATNEKLFF. The CDR3 DNA reads as TGTGCCAGCAGTTCCGAGGGGGCAACTAATGAAAAACTGTTTTTT.

The gene calls are TRBV2 and TRBJ2-2, with 8 bases that match TRBD2. The V gene's germline CDR1 is SNHLY and CDR2 FYNNEI. Unmatched junction bases numbered 3, after V lost 0 bases and J lost 0 bases. This CDR3 comprises 17 residues. CDR3 DNA sequence: TGTGCCAGCAGTGAAGCCCAACTAGCGGCGAACACCGGGGAGCTGTTTTTT. Its translation is CASSEAQLAANTGELFF.

Notes on this clone: Other DNA sequences within the sample encode an identical CDR3. The chain carries TRBV7-9 and TRBJ2-7; TRBD1 agrees at 7 bases. V trimming: 5 bases; J trimming: 0 bases; junction bases outside the gene matches: 1. Germline CDR1 is SEHNR and CDR2 is FQNEAQ (reference sequence). This CDR3 comprises 13 residues. In DNA form, the CDR3 reads TGTGCCAGCAGCCCAGGGGGCTCCTACGAGCAGTACTTC. It encodes CASSPGGSYEQYF.

V usage is TRBV7-8 and J usage is TRBJ2-7; perhaps TRBD2 as D (6 bases). Trimming removed 0 bases at V and 2 bases at J, with 11 bases between. The CDR3 spans 15 residues. Germline lookup yields CDR1 SGHVS and CDR2 FQNEAQ. The CDR3 loop is CASSLAAGSTYEQYF. The CDR3 DNA sequence: TGTGCCAGCAGCTTAGCTGCGGGAAGCACCTACGAGCAGTACTTC.

V usage is TRBV6-4 and J usage is TRBJ2-7, with D possibly being TRBD1 (5 bases). Germline lookup yields CDR1 MRHNA and CDR2 SNTAGT. The ends were cut back, 2 bases at V and 0 bases at J, with 11 bases in the middle. This CDR3 comprises 15 residues. CDR3 DNA: TGTGCCAGCAGTGACGGGGCAGCACCCTCCTACGAGCAGTACTTC. This sequence encodes CASSDGAAPSYEQYF.

The J gene is TRBJ1-1, the V gene TRBV7-2; possible D gene TRBD1, 5 bases. The CDR3 is 16 amino acids. Trimming left V 0 bases short and J 6 bases short, with 17 bases between. Germline CDR1 and CDR2: SGHTA and FQGNSA. CDR3 coding DNA: TGTGCCAGCAGCTTAGCGCGGGGCCCCCCGGTGGCTGAAGCTTTCTTT. Translating gives CASSLARGPPVAEAFF.

V is TRBV21-1 and J is TRBJ2-7. TRBV21-1 is a recognized pseudogene. This CDR3 contains 15 residues. The CDR3 reads CASSKSKWDSYEQYF. The CDR3 region has the DNA TGTGCCAGCAGCAAAAGTAAGTGGGACTCCTACGAGCAGTACTTC.

The chain is built from TRBV4-2 and TRBJ1-3; the D gene is possibly TRBD1 (6 bases). The CDR3 spans 16 residues. The V and J ends lost 0 bases and 4 bases respectively, with 13 bases between them. CDR1 and CDR2 (germline): LGHNA, YNFKEQ. The CDR3: CASSQEWRGSGNTIYF. The CDR3 nucleotides are TGTGCCAGCAGCCAAGAGTGGAGGGGGTCAGGAAACACCATATATTTT.